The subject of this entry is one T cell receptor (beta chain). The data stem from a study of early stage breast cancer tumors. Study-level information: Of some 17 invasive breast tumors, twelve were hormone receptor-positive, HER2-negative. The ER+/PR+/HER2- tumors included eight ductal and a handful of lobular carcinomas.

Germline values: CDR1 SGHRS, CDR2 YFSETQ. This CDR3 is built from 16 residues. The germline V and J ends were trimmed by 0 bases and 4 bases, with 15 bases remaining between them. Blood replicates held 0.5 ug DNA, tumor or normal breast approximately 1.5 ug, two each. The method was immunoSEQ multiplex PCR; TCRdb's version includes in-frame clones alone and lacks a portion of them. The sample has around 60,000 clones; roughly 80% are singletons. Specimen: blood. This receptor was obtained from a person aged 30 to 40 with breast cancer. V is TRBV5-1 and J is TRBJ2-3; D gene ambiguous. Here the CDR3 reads CASSLGNSFNPDTQYF. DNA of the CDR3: TGCGCCAGCAGCTTGGGAAATAGCTTTAACCCAGATACGCAGTATTTT. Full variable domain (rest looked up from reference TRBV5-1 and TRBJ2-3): KAGVTQTPRYLIKTRGQQVTLSCSPISGHRSVSWYQQTPGQGLQFLFEYFSETQRNKGNFPGRFSGRQFSNSRSEMNVSTLELGDSALYLCASSLGNSFNPDTQYFGPGTRLTVL.